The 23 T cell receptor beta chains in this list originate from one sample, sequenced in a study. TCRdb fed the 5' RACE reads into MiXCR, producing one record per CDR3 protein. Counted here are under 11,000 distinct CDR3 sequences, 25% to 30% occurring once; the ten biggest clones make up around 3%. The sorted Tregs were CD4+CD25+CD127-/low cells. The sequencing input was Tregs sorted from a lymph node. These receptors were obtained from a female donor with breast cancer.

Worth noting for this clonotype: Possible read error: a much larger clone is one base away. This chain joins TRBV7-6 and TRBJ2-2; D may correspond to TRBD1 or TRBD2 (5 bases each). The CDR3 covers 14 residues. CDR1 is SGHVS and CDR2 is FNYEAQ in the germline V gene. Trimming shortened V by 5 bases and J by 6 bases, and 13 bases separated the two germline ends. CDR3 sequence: CASSGRDPAGELFF. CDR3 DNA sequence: TGTGCCAGCAGCGGCAGGGACCCCGCCGGGGAGCTGTTTTTT.

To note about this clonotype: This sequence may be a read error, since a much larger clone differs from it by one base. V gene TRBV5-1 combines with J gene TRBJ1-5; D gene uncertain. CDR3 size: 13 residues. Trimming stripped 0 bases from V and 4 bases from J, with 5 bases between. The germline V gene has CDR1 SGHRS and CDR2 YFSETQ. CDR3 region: CASSLERNQPQHF. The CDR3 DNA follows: TGCGCCAGCAGCTTGGAGAGGAATCAGCCCCAGCATTTT.

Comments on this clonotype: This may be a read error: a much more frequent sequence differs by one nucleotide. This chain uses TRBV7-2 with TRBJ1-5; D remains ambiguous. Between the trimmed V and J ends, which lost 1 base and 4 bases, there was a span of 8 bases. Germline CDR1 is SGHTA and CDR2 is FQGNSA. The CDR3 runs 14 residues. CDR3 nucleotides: TGTGCCAGCAGCTTAGTGGAGGGTAATCAGCCCCAGCATTTT. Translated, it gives CASSLVEGNQPQHF.

CDR3: CASSERGTSGYNEQFF. In DNA form, the CDR3 reads TGTGCCAGCAGTGAACGAGGAACTAGCGGATACAATGAGCAGTTCTTC. V usage is TRBV2 and J usage is TRBJ2-1; TRBD2 matches 8 bases. Germline loops: CDR1 SNHLY, CDR2 FYNNEI. V trimming: 2 bases; J trimming: 4 bases; junction bases outside the gene matches: 7. The CDR3 extends over 16 amino acids.

The CDR3 nucleotides read TGTGCCAGCAGCCCAGCGGCAGTAAATGGAAACACCATATATTTT. This sequence encodes CASSPAAVNGNTIYF. The V and J genes are TRBV9 and TRBJ1-3; no reliable D call. The CDR3 runs 15 residues. Germline V CDR1 and CDR2: SGDLS, YYNGEE. V gave up 4 bases and J gave up 3 bases, with 14 bases separating them.

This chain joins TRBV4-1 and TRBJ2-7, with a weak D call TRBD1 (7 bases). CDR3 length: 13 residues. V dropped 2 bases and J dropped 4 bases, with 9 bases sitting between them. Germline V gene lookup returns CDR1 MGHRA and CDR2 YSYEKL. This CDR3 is CASSQQGGYEQYF. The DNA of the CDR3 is TGCGCCAGCAGCCAACAGGGGGGTTACGAGCAGTACTTC.

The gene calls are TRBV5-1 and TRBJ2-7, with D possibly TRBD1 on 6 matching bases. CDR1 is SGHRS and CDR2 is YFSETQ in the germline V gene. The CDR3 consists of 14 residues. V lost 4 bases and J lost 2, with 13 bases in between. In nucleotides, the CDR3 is TGCGCCAGCAGCATCACCGGGGACACCTACGAGCAGTACTTC. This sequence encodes CASSITGDTYEQYF.

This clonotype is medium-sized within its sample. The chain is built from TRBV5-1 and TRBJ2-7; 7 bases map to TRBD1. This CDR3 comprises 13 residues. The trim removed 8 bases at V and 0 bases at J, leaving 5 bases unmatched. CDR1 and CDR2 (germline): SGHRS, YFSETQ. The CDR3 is CASRRDSSYEQYF. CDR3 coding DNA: TGCGCCAGTAGACGGGACAGCTCCTACGAGCAGTACTTC.

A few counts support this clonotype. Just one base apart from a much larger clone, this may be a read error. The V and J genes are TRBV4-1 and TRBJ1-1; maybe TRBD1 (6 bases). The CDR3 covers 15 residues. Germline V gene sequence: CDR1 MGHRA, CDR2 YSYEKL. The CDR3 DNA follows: TGCGCCAGCAGCCATTCAGGGGTAACGAACGCTGAAGCTTTCTTT. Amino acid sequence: CASSHSGVTNAEAFF.

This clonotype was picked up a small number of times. DNA for the CDR3: TGTGCCAGCAGCGTAACTAGCGGGAGATCAGGGAATGAGCAGTTCTTC. Protein sequence: CASSVTSGRSGNEQFF. This rearrangement joins TRBV9 to TRBJ2-1; TRBD2 agrees at 11 bases. The V gene's germline CDR1 is SGDLS and CDR2 YYNGEE. The CDR3 consists of 16 residues. The J segment lost 7 bases and the V segment lost 1 base, leaving 7 bases of the junction unmatched.

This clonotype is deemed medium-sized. CDR3 region: CASSSSRDGNTEAFF. CDR3 coding DNA: TGTGCCAGCAGTTCGTCCCGGGACGGAAACACTGAAGCTTTCTTT. The V call is TRBV28, the J call TRBJ1-1; a weak D match, TRBD1 (5 bases). The V gene's germline CDR1 is MDHEN and CDR2 SYDVKM. The length of the CDR3 is 15 residues. V lost 4 bases, J lost 2 bases, and 14 bases lay in between.

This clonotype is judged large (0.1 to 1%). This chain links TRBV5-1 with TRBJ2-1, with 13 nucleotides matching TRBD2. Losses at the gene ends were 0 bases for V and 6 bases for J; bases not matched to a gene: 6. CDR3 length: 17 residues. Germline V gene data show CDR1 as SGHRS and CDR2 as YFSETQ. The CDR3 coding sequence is TGCGCCAGCAGCTTGGGGACTAGCGGGAGAGGAAGCAATGAGCAGTTCTTC. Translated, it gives CASSLGTSGRGSNEQFF.

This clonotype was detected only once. The CDR3 here is CASSLVEGSSFF. The CDR3 DNA is TGTGCCAGCAGCTTAGTAGAGGGGTCCTCGTTCTTC. The chain links TRBV11-3 to TRBJ2-1; D assignment may be TRBD1 or TRBD2 (5 bases each). V was trimmed by 1 base and J by 15 bases, leaving 13 bases between them. CDR3 length equals 12 residues. From germline, CDR1 is SGHNT and CDR2 YENEEA.

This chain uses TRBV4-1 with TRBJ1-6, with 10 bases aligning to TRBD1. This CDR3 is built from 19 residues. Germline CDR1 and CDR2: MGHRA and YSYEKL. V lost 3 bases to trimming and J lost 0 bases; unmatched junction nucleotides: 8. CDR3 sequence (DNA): TGCGCCAGCAGCCACCCGACAGGGGGCGCCGGCTCCTATAATTCACCCCTCCACTTT. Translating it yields CASSHPTGGAGSYNSPLHF.

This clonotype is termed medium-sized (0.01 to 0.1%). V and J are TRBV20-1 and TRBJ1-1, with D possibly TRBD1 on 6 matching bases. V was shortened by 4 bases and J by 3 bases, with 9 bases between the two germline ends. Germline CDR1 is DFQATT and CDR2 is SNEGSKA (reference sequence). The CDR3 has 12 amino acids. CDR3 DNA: TGCAGTGCTACCAGGGGAGACACTGAAGCTTTCTTT. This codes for CSATRGDTEAFF.

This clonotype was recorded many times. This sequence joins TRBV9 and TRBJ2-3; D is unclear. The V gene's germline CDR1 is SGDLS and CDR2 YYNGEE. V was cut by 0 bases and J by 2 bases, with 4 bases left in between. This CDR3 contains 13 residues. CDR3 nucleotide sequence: TGTGCCAGCAGCGTAGATCCCACAGATACGCAGTATTTT. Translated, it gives CASSVDPTDTQYF.

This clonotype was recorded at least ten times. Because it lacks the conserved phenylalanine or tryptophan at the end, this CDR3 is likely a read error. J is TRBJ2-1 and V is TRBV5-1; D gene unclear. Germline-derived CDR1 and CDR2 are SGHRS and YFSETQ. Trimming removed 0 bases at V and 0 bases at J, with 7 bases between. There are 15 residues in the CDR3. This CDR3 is CASSLEAPSYNEQFL. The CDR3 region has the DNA TGCGCCAGCAGCTTGGAAGCGCCCTCCTACAATGAGCAGTTCCTC.

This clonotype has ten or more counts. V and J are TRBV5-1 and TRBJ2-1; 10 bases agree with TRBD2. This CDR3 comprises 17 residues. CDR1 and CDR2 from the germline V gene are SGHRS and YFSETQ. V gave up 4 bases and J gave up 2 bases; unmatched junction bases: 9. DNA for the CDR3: TGCGCCAGCAGCCGACCAGGGACTAGCGCCACCTACAATGAGCAGTTCTTC. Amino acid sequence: CASSRPGTSATYNEQFF.

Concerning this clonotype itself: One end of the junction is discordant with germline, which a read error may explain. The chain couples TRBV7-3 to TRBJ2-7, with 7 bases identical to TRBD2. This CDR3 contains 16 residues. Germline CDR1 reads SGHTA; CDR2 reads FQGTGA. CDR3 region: CASSLSLAEGPYERYF. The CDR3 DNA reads TGTGCCAGCAGCTTAAGTCTAGCGGAGGGGCCCTACGAGCGGTACTTC.

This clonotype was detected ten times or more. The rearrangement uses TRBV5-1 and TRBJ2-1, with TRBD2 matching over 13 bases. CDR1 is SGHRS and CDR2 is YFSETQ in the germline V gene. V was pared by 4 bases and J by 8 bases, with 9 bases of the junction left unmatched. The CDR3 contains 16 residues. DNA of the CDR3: TGCGCCAGCAGCGATGGCTGGACTAGCGGGAGTCATGAGCAGTTCTTC. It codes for CASSDGWTSGSHEQFF.

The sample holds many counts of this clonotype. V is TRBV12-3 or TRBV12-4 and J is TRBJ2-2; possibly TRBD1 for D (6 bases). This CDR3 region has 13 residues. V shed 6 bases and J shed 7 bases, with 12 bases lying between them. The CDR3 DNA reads TGTGCCAGCAGCCACAGGGTGGGCGGGGAGCTGTTTTTT. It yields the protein CASSHRVGGELFF.

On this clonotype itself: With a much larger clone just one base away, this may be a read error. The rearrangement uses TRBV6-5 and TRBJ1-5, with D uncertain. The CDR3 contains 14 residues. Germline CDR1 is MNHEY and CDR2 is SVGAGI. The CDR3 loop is CASSYFDTNQPRHF. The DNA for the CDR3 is TGTGCCAGCAGTTACTTCGACACCAATCAGCCCCGGCATTTT.

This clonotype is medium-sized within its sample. The CDR3: CATLSSGDTQYF. The CDR3 region has the DNA TGTGCCACCCTAAGTAGCGGAGATACGCAGTATTTT. This chain links TRBV6-5 with TRBJ2-3; a possible D gene is TRBD2 (6 bases). Germline V lookup: CDR1 MNHEY, CDR2 SVGAGI. Trimming took 10 bases from V and 5 from J, leaving 13 bases between them. The length of the CDR3 is 12 residues.